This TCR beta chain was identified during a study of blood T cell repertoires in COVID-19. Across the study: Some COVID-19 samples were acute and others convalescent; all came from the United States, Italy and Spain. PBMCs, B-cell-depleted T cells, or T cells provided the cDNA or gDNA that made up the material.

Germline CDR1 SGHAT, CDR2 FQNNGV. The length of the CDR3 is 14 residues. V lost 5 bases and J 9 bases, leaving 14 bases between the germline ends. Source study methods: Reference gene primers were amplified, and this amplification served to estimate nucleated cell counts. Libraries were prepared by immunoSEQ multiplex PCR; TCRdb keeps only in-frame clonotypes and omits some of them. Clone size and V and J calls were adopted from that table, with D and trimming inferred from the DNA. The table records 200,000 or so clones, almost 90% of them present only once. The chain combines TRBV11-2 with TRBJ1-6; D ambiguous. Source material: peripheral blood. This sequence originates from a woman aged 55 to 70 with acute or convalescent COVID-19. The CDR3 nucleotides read TGTGCCAGCAGCCGAACTGGCGCGGGTTCACCCCTCCACTTT. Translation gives CASSRTGAGSPLHF.